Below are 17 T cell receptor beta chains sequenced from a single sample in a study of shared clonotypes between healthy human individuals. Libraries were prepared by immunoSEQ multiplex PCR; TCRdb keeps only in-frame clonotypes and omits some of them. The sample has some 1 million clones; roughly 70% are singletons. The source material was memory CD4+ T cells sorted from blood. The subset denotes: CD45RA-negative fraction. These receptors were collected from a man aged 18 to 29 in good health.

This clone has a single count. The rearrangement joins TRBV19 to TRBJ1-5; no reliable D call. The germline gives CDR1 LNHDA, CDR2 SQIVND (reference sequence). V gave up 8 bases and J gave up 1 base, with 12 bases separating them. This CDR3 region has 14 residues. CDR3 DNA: TGTGCCAGTGTAAGGGCGTTCAGCAATCAGCCCCAGCATTTT. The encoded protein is CASVRAFSNQPQHF.

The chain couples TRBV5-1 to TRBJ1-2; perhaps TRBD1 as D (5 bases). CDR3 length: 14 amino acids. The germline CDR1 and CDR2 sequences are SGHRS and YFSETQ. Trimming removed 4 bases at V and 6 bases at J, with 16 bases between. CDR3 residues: CASSNIGTADGYTF. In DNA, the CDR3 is TGCGCCAGCAGCAACATAGGGACGGCAGATGGCTACACCTTC.

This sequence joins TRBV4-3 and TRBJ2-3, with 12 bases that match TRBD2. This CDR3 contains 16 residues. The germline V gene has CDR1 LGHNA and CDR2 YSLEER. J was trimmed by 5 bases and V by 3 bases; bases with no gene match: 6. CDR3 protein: CASSHLLAGGVDTQYF. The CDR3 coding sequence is TGCGCCAGCAGCCATCTTCTAGCGGGGGGGGTAGATACGCAGTATTTT.

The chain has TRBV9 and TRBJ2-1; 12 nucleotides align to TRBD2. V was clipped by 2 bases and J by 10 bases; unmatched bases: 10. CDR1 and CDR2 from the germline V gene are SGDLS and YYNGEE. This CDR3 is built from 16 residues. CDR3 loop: CASSVTSGRTSGEQFF. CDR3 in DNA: TGTGCCAGCAGCGTTACTAGCGGGAGGACATCGGGGGAGCAGTTCTTC.

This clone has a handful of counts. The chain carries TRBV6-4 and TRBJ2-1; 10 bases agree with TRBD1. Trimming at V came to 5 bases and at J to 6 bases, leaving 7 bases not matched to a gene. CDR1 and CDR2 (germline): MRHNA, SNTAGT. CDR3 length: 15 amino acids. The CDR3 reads CASSPGTGAINEQFF. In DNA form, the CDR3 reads TGTGCCAGCAGTCCCGGGACAGGGGCTATCAATGAGCAGTTCTTC.

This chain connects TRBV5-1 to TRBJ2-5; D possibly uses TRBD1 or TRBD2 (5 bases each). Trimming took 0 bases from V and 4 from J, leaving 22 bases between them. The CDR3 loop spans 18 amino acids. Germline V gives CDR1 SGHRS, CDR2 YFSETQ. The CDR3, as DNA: TGCGCCAGCAGCTTGGGGCTACAGATGGGGCCTCGGGGAGAGACCCAGTACTTC. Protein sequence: CASSLGLQMGPRGETQYF.

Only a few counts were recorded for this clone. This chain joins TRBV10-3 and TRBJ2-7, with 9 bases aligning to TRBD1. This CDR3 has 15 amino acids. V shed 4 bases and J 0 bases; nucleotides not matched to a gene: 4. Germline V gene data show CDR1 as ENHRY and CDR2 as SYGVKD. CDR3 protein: CAISVGQGSSYEQYF. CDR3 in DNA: TGTGCCATCAGTGTGGGACAGGGAAGCTCCTACGAGCAGTACTTC.

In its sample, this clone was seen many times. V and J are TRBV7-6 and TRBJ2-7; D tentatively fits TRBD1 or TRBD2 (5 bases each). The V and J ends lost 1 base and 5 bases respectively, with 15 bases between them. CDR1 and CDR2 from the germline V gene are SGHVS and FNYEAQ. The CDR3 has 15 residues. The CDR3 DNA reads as TGTGCCAGCAGCTTAGGAGGGGCCGCCCTTGACGAGCAGTACTTC. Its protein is CASSLGGAALDEQYF.

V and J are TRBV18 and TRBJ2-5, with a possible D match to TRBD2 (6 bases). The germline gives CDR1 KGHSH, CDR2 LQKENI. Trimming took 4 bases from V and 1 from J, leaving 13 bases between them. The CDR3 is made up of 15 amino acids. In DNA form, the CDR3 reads TGTGCCAGCTCACTCACTACGGGGGTCCAAGAGACCCAGTACTTC. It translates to CASSLTTGVQETQYF.

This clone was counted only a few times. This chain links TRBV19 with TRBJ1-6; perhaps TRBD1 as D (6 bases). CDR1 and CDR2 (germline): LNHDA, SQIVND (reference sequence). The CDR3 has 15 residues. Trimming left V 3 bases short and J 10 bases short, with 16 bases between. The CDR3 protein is CASSMGASILSPLHF. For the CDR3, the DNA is TGTGCCAGTAGTATGGGGGCATCTATCCTGTCACCCCTCCACTTT.

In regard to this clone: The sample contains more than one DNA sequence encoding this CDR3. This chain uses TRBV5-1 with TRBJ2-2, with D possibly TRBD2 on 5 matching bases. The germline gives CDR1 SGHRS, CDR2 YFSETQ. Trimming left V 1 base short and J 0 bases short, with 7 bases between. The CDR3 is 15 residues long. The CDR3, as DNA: TGCGCCAGCAGCTTGACGGGGACGAACACCGGGGAGCTGTTTTTT. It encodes CASSLTGTNTGELFF.

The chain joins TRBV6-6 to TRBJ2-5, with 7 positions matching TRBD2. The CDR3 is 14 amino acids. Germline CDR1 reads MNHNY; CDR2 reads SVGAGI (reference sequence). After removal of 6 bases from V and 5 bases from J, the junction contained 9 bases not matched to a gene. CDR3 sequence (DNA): TGTGCCAGCAGGAGCGGGACCCTCGGCGAGACCCAGTACTTC. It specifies CASRSGTLGETQYF.

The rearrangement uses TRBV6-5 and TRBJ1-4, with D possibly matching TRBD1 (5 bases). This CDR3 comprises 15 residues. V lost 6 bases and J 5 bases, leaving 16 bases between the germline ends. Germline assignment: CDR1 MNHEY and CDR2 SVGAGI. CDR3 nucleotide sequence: TGTGCCAGCAGCCGCACCGGGACGGTAAATGAAAAACTGTTTTTT. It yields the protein CASSRTGTVNEKLFF.

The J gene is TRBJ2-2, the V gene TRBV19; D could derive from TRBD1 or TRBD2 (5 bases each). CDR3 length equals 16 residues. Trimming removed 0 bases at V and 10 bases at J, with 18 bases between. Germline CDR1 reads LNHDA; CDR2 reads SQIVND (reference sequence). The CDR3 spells CASSIDRDGWSVELFF. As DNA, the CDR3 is TGTGCCAGTAGTATAGATCGGGACGGCTGGAGTGTGGAGCTGTTTTTT.

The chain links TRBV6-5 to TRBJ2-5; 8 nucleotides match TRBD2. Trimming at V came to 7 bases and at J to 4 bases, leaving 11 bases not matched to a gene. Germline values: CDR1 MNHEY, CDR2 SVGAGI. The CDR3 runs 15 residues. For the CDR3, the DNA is TGTGCCAGCAAAGATACCGGGACTAGGGGAGAGACCCAGTACTTC. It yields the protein CASKDTGTRGETQYF.

The CDR3: CASRQQGARYEQYF. The CDR3, as DNA: TGTGCCAGCAGACAACAGGGGGCTCGGTACGAGCAGTACTTC. V is TRBV13 and J is TRBJ2-7, with TRBD1 matching over 9 bases. This CDR3 comprises 14 residues. Trimming cost V 6 bases and J 4 bases; bases outside gene matches: 7. CDR1 and CDR2 from the germline V gene are PRHDT and FYEKMQ (reference sequence).

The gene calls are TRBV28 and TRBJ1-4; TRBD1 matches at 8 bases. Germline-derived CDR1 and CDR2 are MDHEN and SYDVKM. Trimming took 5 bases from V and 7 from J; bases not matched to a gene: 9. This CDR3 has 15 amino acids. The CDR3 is CASSAPGQGGEKLFF. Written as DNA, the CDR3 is TGTGCCAGCAGTGCCCCTGGACAGGGAGGTGAAAAACTGTTTTTT.